This record covers a single T cell receptor (beta chain). The sample comes from a study of blood T cell repertoires in COVID-19. Per the study methods: Amplification from reference gene primers served as the basis for estimated nucleated cell counts. Measured with immunoSEQ multiplex PCR; TCRdb has only the in-frame clones, and not every one. V, J and clone size are those of that table, while D and trimming were read from the DNA. Among 200,000 to 250,000 clones, just under 85% were seen once, and the ten largest hold approximately 15%. Trimming cost V 0 bases and J 3 bases; bases outside gene matches: 1. Germline lookup yields CDR1 MNHEY and CDR2 SVGAGI. There are 14 residues in the CDR3.

The origin of this receptor is a man between 40 and 49 years old who had recovered from COVID-19. The sequencing sample was made of PBMCs or T cells enriched from blood (not recorded which). This sequence joins TRBV6-5 and TRBJ1-2, with 7 bases fitting TRBD1. The CDR3 reads CASSYSGGDYGYTF. In nucleotides, the CDR3 is TGTGCCAGCAGTTACTCAGGGGGCGACTATGGCTACACCTTC.